A single sample gave rise to the 2 T cell receptor beta chains below, sequenced in a study of T-cell memory formation after mild COVID-19. From the 5' RACE reads, TCRdb called clonotypes with MiXCR, one entry per CDR3 protein. The table has some 190,000 distinct CDR3 sequences, about 18% seen once; the top ten hold 2.4%. Sequenced sample: PBMCs or a T cell subset sorted from them (not recorded which). The receptors shown here come from an adult woman who had mild COVID-19 (a few samples of this study predate the infection). Cell type and time point are not known.

CDR3 sequence reads: CASSQDSGSLAKNIQYF. The CDR3 DNA reads TGTGCCAGCAGCCAAGATTCAGGTAGTCTAGCCAAAAACATTCAGTACTTC. This chain joins TRBV4-2 and TRBJ2-4; no definite D call. Germline loops: CDR1 LGHNA, CDR2 YNFKEQ. CDR3 length: 17 amino acids. V was pared by 0 bases and J by 0 bases, with 12 bases between.

This clonotype was seen many times. CDR3 in DNA: TGTGCCATCAGCCCAGCGACTAGCGGAGCCTACGAGCAGTACTTC. The encoded protein is CAISPATSGAYEQYF. The chain couples TRBV10-3 to TRBJ2-7, with TRBD2 matching 9 bases. Germline-derived CDR1 and CDR2 are ENHRY and SYGVKD. V was clipped by 6 bases and J by 2 bases; unmatched bases: 8. The CDR3 extends over 15 amino acids.